Reported below is one T cell receptor beta chain. There are 16 residues in the CDR3. Germline V gene data show CDR1 as MNHNS and CDR2 as SASEGT. V was clipped by 2 bases and J by 5 bases, with 18 bases between them. TCR beta CDR3 regions were amplified from RNA transcripts. HTBI primers were used in a first-round RT-PCR, which preceded a second-round multiplex PCR. MiXCR was run by TCRdb on the multiplex PCR reads, yielding one entry per CDR3 protein. Of hundreds of thousands of distinct CDR3 sequences in the sample, 21% were seen once. The data are from a study of Graves' ophthalmopathy and Graves' hyperthyroidism.

This TCR was sampled from a woman aged 18-29 years with stable Graves' hyperthyroidism. The sequencing input was peripheral blood. The chain carries TRBV6-1 and TRBJ1-2; D perhaps matches TRBD1 (6 bases). The CDR3 region is CASSESTGGRGYGYTF. CDR3 DNA sequence: TGTGCCAGCAGTGAATCTACCGGCGGGAGGGGGTATGGCTACACCTTC.